The T cell receptor (beta chain) under discussion was sequenced for a study of T cells in narcolepsy. Data came from immunoSEQ multiplex PCR; TCRdb stores just in-frame clones and leaves some out. This table has about 32,000 clones, 70% to 80% appearing once. The sequencing sample was made of CD45RA- memory CD4+ T cells from PBMCs. The receptor was derived from a human donor with narcolepsy.

CDR3 DNA sequence: TGTGCCAGCTCACCAGGGATGGGCTACGAGCAGTACTTC. Amino acid sequence: CASSPGMGYEQYF. The rearrangement joins TRBV18 to TRBJ2-7; no clear D. CDR3 size: 13 residues. Germline CDR1 is KGHSH and CDR2 is LQKENI. The V end lost 2 bases, the J end lost 3 bases, and 8 bases lay between the germline ends. Variable domain in full (rest from reference TRBV18 and TRBJ2-7): NAGVMQNPRHLVRRRGQEARLRCSPMKGHSHVYWYRQLPEEGLKFMVYLQKENIIDESGMPKERFSAEFPKEGPSILRIQQVVRGDSAAYFCASSPGMGYEQYFGPGTRLTVT.